A single count supports the clone carrying this T cell receptor (beta chain). The V and J ends lost 6 bases and 4 bases respectively, with 18 bases between them. Per germline, CDR1 DFQATT and CDR2 SNEGSKA (reference sequence). The CDR3 is 14 amino acids. Cells sorted as Tregs were CD4+, CD25+ and CD127-/low. TCRdb reprocessed the 5' RACE reads via MiXCR and lists one record per CDR3 protein. Of tens of thousands of distinct CDR3 sequences listed, roughly 27% were seen once; the top ten hold less than 2.5%. The chain is built from TRBV20-1 and TRBJ1-1; D not resolved. What was sequenced was tumor-infiltrating Tregs sorted from the breast tumor. The receptor was derived from a female donor with breast cancer. CDR3 sequence reads: CSAKKTRSATEAFF. CDR3 DNA sequence: TGCAGTGCCAAGAAAACCCGGAGCGCCACTGAAGCTTTCTTT.